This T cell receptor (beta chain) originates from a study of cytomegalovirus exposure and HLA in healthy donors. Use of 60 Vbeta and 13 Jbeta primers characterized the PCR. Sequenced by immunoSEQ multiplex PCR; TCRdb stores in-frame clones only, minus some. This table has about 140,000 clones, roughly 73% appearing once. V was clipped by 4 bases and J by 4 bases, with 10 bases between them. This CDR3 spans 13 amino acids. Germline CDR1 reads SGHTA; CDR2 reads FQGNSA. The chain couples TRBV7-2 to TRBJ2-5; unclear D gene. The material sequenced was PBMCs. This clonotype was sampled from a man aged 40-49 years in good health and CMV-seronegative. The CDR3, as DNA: TGTGCCAGCAGCTCATCTCGGGTAGAGACCCAGTACTTC. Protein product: CASSSSRVETQYF.